This T cell receptor (beta chain) was retrieved from a study of blood T cells in healthy people across ages (dated by TCRdb to the mid-2010s). For the study in its entirety: In model experiments, roughly one uniquely barcoded TCR beta cDNA molecule per two T cells was captured by template switching. Using deep sequencing normalized with unique cDNA molecular identifiers, the study measured how TCR beta repertoire diversity changes with age. The donors were split into four age groups: young (average roughly 15 years), middle-aged (39), aged (more than 60) and long-lived (approximately 80). To avoid experimental bias, donors of different ages were spread randomly across the sequencing lanes. For two donors (one aged 18 to 30 and one aged 80 or older), the study analyzed two additional independent replicas of 1 million unique cDNA reads from the same blood draw. Results and caveats for the whole study, not just this receptor: There was a strong correlation between observed TCR beta diversity and the percentage of naive T cells measured by flow cytometry. The CMV infection status of donors was not known, potentially confounding age-related changes in expanded clonotypes. As age increased, observed TCR beta diversity per million T cells dropped in a roughly linear way, and a significant reduction was already evident by age about 40. Compared with the aged group, the long-lived group had more naive CD4+ T cells, fewer expanded clones and increased TCR diversity, suggesting age selection. Conclusive comparison of naive and antigen-experienced compartments was prevented by the profiling of bulk unsorted PBMCs. Total diversity estimates from one million sequenced T cells were considered lower bounds and underestimates.

The CDR3 measures 14 amino acids from cysteine to phenylalanine. This entry keeps only the CDR3 DNA: 42 bases, framed from base 1. CDR1 and CDR2 were assigned from the germline V gene (reference sequence) as DFQATT and SNEGSKA. The donors were roughly 38 Caucasian individuals from Russia, aged 6 to 90 years, who were systemically healthy. Ten milliliters of peripheral blood were drawn from each donor into EDTA-treated Vacutainer tubes. Ficoll-Paque density-gradient centrifugation was used to isolate PBMCs, with at least 6.5 million per sample. Total RNA was extracted from PBMCs with Trizol reagent, with at least 5 micrograms obtained per sample. For every donor, flow cytometry on a PBMC aliquot measured the percentage of naive CD45RAhigh/CD27high T cells. The library was obtained by 5' RACE. TCRdb records Illumina HiSeq 2500 as the sequencer. A second PCR of about 7 to 12 cycles was run with a J-beta primer mix and a sample-barcoded 5' primer. A unique molecular identifier was introduced onto each TCR beta cDNA molecule by a template-switch 5' adaptor carrying 12 random nucleotides. At least 3 million CDR3-containing paired-end reads were obtained from each sample. First-strand cDNA synthesis was performed from all RNA using the Mint cDNA synthesis kit, with priming by a TRBC-specific oligonucleotide. Following uracil-DNA glycosylase treatment, all cDNA underwent a first 18-cycle PCR with the universal primers M1SS and BC2_uni_R. As for the original processing: Each sample was normalized by randomly selecting 1 million high-quality reads, each carrying a distinct molecular identifier. Reads with shared molecular identifiers were discarded instead of being binned into consensus sequences. MiTCR, run with a Q25 quality threshold and the strictest error-elimination algorithm, handled CDR3 identification, clonotype clustering and error correction. A nonparametric unseen species model with Euler transformation was used to estimate a lower bound on total TCR beta diversity. TCRdb reworked the public reads: Q25 trimming with fastp, MiXCR clone assembly, productive beta chains retained. CDR3 protein sequences are deduplicated, and each keeps its most common genes and DNA. These V and J calls derive from TCRdb rather than the authors' analysis. Within this sample are about 680,000 distinct CDR3 sequences, with 45% to 50% of them counted one time only. The top ten hold roughly 31% of the sample.

A remark on this clonotype: This clone's antigen is unknown. Per-base quality was not reported, and no clone a single base away is much larger than it.

The clonotype was recovered from a woman aged 55 to 70 in good health. The receptor chain draws on TRBV20-1 and TRBJ2-1; 8 nucleotides in the junction match TRBD2. The better agreement between TRBJ2-7 and the DNA end casts doubt on the J call. The sequenced sample consisted of blood. For the CDR3, the sequence is CSGVASGPYNEQYF. In nucleotide form, the sequence is TGCAGTGGGGTTGCTAGCGGGCCCTACAATGAGCAGTACTTC.